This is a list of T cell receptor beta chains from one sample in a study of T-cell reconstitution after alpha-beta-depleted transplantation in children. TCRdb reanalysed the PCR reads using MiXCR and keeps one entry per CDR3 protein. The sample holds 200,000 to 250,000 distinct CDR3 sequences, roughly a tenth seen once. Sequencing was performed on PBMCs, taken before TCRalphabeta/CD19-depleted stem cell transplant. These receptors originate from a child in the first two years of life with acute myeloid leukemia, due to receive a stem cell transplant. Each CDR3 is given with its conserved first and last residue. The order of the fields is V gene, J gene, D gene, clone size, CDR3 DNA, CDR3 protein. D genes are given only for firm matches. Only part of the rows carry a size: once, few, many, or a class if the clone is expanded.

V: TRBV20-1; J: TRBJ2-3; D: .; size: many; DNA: TGCAGTGCTAGATCCCATAGGCTGGATACGCAGTATTTT; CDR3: CSARSHRLDTQYF
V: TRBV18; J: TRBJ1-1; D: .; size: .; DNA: TGTGCCAGCTTGTGGGGGGCCGGGATGAACACTGAAGCTTTCTTT; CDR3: CASLWGAGMNTEAFF
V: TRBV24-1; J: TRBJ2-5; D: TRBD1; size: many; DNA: TGTGCCACCAGTGATGGTGGACAGGGGGCGCCTGGGACCCAGTACTTC; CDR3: CATSDGGQGAPGTQYF
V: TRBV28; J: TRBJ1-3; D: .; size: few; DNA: TGTGCCAGCAGTTTGCCCCTGGGGCCTGGAAACACCATATATTTT; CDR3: CASSLPLGPGNTIYF
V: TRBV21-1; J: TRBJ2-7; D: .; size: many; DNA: .; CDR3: CASSKVGSGILPSYEQYF
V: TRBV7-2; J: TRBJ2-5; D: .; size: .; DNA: TGTGCCAGCAGCTTAACCCTCCTACAAGAGACCCAGTACTTC; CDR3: CASSLTLLQETQYF
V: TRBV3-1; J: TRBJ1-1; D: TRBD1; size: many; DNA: TGTGCCAGCAGCCAAGGACAGGGGAAAGTCGCTTTCTTT; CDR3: CASSQGQGKVAFF
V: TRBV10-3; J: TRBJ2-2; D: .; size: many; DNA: TGTGCCATCAGTGAGGCGAGGGGGGACCGGGAGCTGTTTTTT; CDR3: CAISEARGDRELFF
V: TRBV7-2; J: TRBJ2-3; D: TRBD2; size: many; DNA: TGTGCCAGCAGCTCCCTAGGACTAGCGGGAAGGGCAGATACGCAGTATTTT; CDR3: CASSSLGLAGRADTQYF
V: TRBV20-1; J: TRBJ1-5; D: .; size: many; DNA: TGCAGTGCTGCTAGACCCGGACAGATTAGCAATCAGCCCCAGCATTTT; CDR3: CSAARPGQISNQPQHF
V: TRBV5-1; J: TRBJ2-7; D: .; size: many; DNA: TGCGCCAGCAGCCTTACAGGAGGAACCTTCTACGAGCAGTACTTC; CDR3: CASSLTGGTFYEQYF
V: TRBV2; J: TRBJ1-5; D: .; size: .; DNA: TGTGCCAGCAGTTTGGACAGCATTCAGCCCCAGCATTTT; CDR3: CASSLDSIQPQHF
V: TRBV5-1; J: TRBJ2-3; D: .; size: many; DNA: TGCGCCAGCAGCTGGGGGTCCGAGGGGGCAGATACGCAGTATTTT; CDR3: CASSWGSEGADTQYF
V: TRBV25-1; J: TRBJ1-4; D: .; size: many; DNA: TGTGCCAGCAGTGACCGGGTCAGGGATGAAAAACTGTTTTTT; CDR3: CASSDRVRDEKLFF
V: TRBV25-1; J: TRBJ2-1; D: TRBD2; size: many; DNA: TGTGCCAGCAGGAAAACCGGGACTAGTCTGTTCTTC; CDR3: CASRKTGTSLFF
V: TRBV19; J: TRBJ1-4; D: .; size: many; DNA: TGTGCCAGTAGTACCACATGGCACGAAAAACTGTTTTTT; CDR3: CASSTTWHEKLFF
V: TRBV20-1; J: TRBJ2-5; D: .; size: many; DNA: TGCAGTGCCAAACAGGGTCCGGCGCAAGAGACCCAGTACTTC; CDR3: CSAKQGPAQETQYF
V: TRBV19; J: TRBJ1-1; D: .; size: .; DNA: TGTGCCAGTAATGGGGAAACTGAAGCTTTCTTT; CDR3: CASNGETEAFF
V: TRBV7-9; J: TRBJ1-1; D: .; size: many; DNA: TGTGCCAGCAGCTTAGTGGAGGGAATGACTGAAGCTTTCTTT; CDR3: CASSLVEGMTEAFF
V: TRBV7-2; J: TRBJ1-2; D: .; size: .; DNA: TGTGCCAGCAGCTTAGGGGCTCTAGGGAACTATGGCTACACCTTC; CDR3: CASSLGALGNYGYTF
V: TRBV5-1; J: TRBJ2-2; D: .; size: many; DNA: TGCGCCAGCTGGCTCGGGACACCGAACACCGGGGAGCTGTTTTTT; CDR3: CASWLGTPNTGELFF
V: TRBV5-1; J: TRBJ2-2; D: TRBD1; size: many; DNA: TGCGCCAGCAGCCCCGGGACAGGACCGAACACCGGGGAGCTGTTTTTT; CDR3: CASSPGTGPNTGELFF
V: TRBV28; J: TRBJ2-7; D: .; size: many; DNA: TGTGCCAGCAGTTTTGTGGGCCTTCCTAGCTCCTACGAGCAGTACTTC; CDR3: CASSFVGLPSSYEQYF
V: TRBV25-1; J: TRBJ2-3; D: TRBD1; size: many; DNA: TGTGCCAGCAGTGAAGCGAGTCGGGGGACAGGAGTCCAAGCAGATACGCAGTATTTT; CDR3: CASSEASRGTGVQADTQYF
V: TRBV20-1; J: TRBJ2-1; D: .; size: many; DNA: TGCAGTGCTAGCGGGAGTTGGGGTGAGCAGTTCTTC; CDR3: CSASGSWGEQFF
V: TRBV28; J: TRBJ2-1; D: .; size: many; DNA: TGTGCCAGCAGTTCCGGGGTTTCCTACAATGAGCAGTTCTTC; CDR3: CASSSGVSYNEQFF
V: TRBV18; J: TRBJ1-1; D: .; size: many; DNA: TGTGCCAGCTCACCACCGCTTGGGGGGCCTTTTGAAGCTTTCTTT; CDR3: CASSPPLGGPFEAFF
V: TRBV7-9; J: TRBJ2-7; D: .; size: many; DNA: TGTGCCAGCAGCTTAGTAGGTTACCGCTACGAGCAGTACTTC; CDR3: CASSLVGYRYEQYF
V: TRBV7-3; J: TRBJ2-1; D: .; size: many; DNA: TGTGCCAGCAGCGTCGGGACTTCTTATGAGCAGTTCTTC; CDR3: CASSVGTSYEQFF
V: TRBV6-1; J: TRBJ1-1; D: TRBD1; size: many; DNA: TGTGCCAGCACTAGGCAGGGGGGGAACACTGAAGCTTTCTTT; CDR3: CASTRQGGNTEAFF
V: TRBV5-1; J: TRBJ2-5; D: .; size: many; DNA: TGCGCCAGCAGTGGGACTGGCCAAGAGACCCAGTACTTC; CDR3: CASSGTGQETQYF
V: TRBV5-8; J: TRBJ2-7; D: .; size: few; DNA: TGTGCCAGCAGCCTACAGGGCCACAGCTCCTACGAGCAGTACTTC; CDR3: CASSLQGHSSYEQYF
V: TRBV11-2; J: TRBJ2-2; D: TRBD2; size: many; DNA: TGTGCCAGCAGCTTAGATTATACAGCGGGAGCTACCGGGGAGCTGTTTTTT; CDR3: CASSLDYTAGATGELFF
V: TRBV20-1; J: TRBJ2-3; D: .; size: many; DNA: TGCAGTGCTAGTCCCGTGGAATTGAGTGGGGGCACAGATACGCAGTATTTT; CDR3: CSASPVELSGGTDTQYF
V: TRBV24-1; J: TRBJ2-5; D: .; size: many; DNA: TGTGCCACCAGTAGACGGGGTATCGAGACCCAGTACTTC; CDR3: CATSRRGIETQYF
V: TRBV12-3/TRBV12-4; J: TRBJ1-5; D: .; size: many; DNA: TGTGCCAGCAGTTTAGGCGATACGAGCAATCAGCCCCAGCATTTT; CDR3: CASSLGDTSNQPQHF
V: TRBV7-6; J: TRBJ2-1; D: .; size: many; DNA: TGTGCCAGCAGCTTAGTGGCGAGCGGTTCCTACAATGAGCAGTTCTTC; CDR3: CASSLVASGSYNEQFF
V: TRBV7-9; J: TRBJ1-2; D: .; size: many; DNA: TGTGCCAGCAGCTTGGTACCGTCGGTTAACTATGGCTACACCTTC; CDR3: CASSLVPSVNYGYTF
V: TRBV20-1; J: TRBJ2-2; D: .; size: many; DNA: TGCAGTGCTAGAGATCCCGGGGGAAAGGGCACCGGGGAGCTGTTTTTT; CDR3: CSARDPGGKGTGELFF
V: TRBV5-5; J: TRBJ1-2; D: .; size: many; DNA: TGTGCCAGCAGCTTGTCGGGCCTTGGCTACACCTTC; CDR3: CASSLSGLGYTF
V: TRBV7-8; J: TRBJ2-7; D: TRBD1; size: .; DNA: TGTGCCAGCAGCAGGGAGGACAGGGCCTACGAGCAGTACTTC; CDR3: CASSREDRAYEQYF
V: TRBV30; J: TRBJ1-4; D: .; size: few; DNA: TGTGCCTGGAGAGAACCGACAGGTTCAAGGGGAAAACTGTTTTTT; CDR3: CAWREPTGSRGKLFF